Sequencing of this T cell receptor beta chain was carried out in a study of cytotoxic CD8 clonotypes in ibrutinib-treated CLL (dated by TCRdb to about 2021). For the wider study: The cohort had over ten relapsed/refractory and around 16 treatment-naive patients; some 17 were IGHV unmutated. Partial responses were observed in 24 patients and complete responses in 2; after a median follow-up of 68 months, remission was maintained in roughly 15 patients and progression was observed in approximately 12. Samples at response were collected after a median of roughly twelve months of treatment, with a range of about 6 to 40 months. An average of around 250,000 productive templates and 94,082 productive rearrangements was obtained per sample. Of the approximately 86 people in the trial, 26 had longitudinal samples available. Cryopreserved peripheral blood mononuclear cells were obtained before treatment, at response, and at either sustained remission or disease progression.

Regarding this clone: It lacks a known antigen. Per-nucleotide qualities are absent, and no much larger clonotype sits a single base away.

Broader findings and caveats from the paper: Public clonotypes were found to be uncommon and were observed to contract or remain stable during treatment; the increase in clonality was shown to reflect expansion of private clonotypes at ibrutinib response. Baseline clonality exceeded that of age-matched healthy donors and correlated strongly with circulating CD8+ T-cell counts. Sampling times were not matched between sustained-remission and progressing patients, and lymph node repertoires were not studied. An increase in clonality was observed at ibrutinib response, with clonality remaining stable during sustained remission and falling back toward baseline at progression.

For TCR beta library preparation, roughly 2 micrograms of genomic DNA were extracted from the cryopreserved PBMCs. High-throughput TCR beta sequencing was performed on longitudinal blood samples from CLL patients receiving ibrutinib monotherapy. Patients were enrolled in a phase 2 open-label single-center ibrutinib monotherapy trial. Germline trimming amounts to 8 bases on V and 7 bases on J, with 6 as the count of junction bases outside the gene matches. The CDR3 has 13 amino acids, counting the end cysteine and phenylalanine. CDR3 DNA is the only sequence kept; it has 39 bases, read in frame from the first base. CDR1 and CDR2 were assigned from the germline V gene as MNHEY and SVGAGI. Each clonotype received, on average, approximately 9.9x coverage in deep resolution sequencing performed on a MiSeq, where the target depth lay between 1 in 1 million and 1 in 200,000 T cells. The immunoSEQ hsTCRB Kit was used to generate the TCR beta libraries. Per the authors' processing: The data were analyzed with ImmunoSEQ Analyzer and ImmunoSEQ Data Assistant, and V, D and J gene assignments followed IMGT definitions. Clonality was computed as one minus normalized Shannon entropy of productive rearrangement frequencies, ranging from 0 to 1. Only overrepresented clonotypes making up at least 0.05% of the repertoire of each patient were included in the public clonotype analysis. Thirteen age-matched healthy donor repertoires from immuneACCESS were used as controls for clonality. Imported from immuneACCESS, the table was reduced by TCRdb to in-frame sequences with V and J called. These copies leave out some clones; in studies compared against another copy, an unresolved V gene accounts for under half, and the cause of the remainder is not known. Clonal size and the V and J genes are those of that table, whereas D and trimming came from the DNA. The sample records hundreds of thousands of clones, about 80% of which are singletons. The ten largest make up over 6.5% of the sample.

Sequences were derived from PBMCs, sampled before ibrutinib treatment. This TCR derives from a human donor with chronic lymphocytic leukemia. This sequence uses TRBV6-5 and TRBJ2-1; TRBD2 aligns with 9 central bases. At the DNA level, the sequence is TGTGCCAGCTTGGCTAGCGGGAAAAATGAGCAGTTCTTC. Translated, it reads CASLASGKNEQFF.